This T cell receptor (beta chain) was recorded in a study of monozygotic twins with inflammatory bowel disease. The CDR3 consists of 15 residues. Germline V gene data show CDR1 as MNHNS and CDR2 as SASEGT. Concerning this clonotype itself: Its antigen remains unidentified.

Overall study results and limits: Data gave no support to a single strong signal or clonotype associated with IBD. Twins with IBD had fewer clonotypes in common with others than healthy twins, particularly during disease activity. Cells of different T cell subtypes could not be told apart.

PCR of TCRalpha and TCRbeta cDNA was nested, with two rounds of about 17 and 10 cycles. TCRdb reprocessed the 5' RACE reads and stores each CDR3 protein as one record, lacking DNA. The listing contains approximately 200,000 distinct CDR3 sequences. This clonotype was sampled from a human donor with ulcerative colitis or Crohn's disease, or a healthy co-twin of an affected twin (not recorded which). The J gene is TRBJ1-5, the V gene TRBV6-1; TCRdb's D gene call, TRBD1, goes unchecked for lack of DNA. Sequences were obtained from blood. The CDR3 loop reads CASNPPGAGNQPQHF.